Here is one T cell receptor beta chain with its context. Its antigen is unknown. The entry originates in a study of Ad26.COV2.S vaccination and SARS-CoV-2 variants. Treatment here: around 19 received Ad26.COV2.S at low or high dose, single or two shots; 5 received placebo; per-sample allocation not given. Samples were taken on day 63 after the first vaccine or placebo injection. Profiling relied on immunoSEQ multiplex PCR, and the TCRdb table lists in-frame clones only, not all of them. Of about 480,000 clones listed, around 88% are singletons. Points from the study as a whole: Vaccine and placebo groups showed comparable non-spike TCR breadth. Participants in the vaccine arm had higher spike-specific TCR breadth; placebo recipients had lower. The authors reported substantial breadth in spike-specific CD8+ and CD4+ T cell responses after vaccination.

CDR1 is SGHAT, CDR2 FQNNGV, per germline. This CDR3 contains 15 residues. V was trimmed by 4 bases and J by 5 bases, leaving 14 bases between them. The specimen was peripheral blood, collected in a trial of Ad26.COV2.S vaccine versus placebo. The receptor's source is a person between 18 and 60 years old who received the Ad26.COV2.S COVID-19 vaccine or a placebo. This sequence joins TRBV11-2 and TRBJ1-4; a possible D gene is TRBD1 (6 bases). The CDR3 is CASSSRGHGNEKLFF. DNA for the CDR3: TGTGCCAGCAGCTCCAGGGGACACGGAAATGAAAAACTGTTTTTT.